Described below is a single T cell receptor beta chain sequence and its context. What this receptor recognizes is not known. No quality values exist for individual bases; no much larger clone is one base distant. V and J are trimmed by 6 bases and 5 bases, and the gene matches miss 9 bases of the junction. Including cysteine and phenylalanine, the CDR3 has 14 amino acids. Only the CDR3 DNA is retained, 42 bases long and in frame from the first base. Per the germline V gene, SNHLY is the CDR1 and FYNNEI is the CDR2. The sample's time point label is to be understood as: pre-treatment baseline. Blood was sampled before treatment (T0) and at week 3 (W3), after the first cycle of checkpoint blockade. Except for a couple of patients with rapid clinical progression, response was assessed 12 weeks after the first infusion by RECIST 1.1; disease control meant complete response, partial response or stable disease. Patients were excluded for prior systemic cancer treatment, concomitant immunosuppressant therapy or synchronous other active malignancies. TCR beta was sequenced in both bulk PBMC and plasma cell-free DNA in order to track circulating cells as well as T cell turnover. Lymphoprep and SepMate tubes were used to isolate PBMC from blood, and red cell lysis was then performed. DNA from PBMC and sorted T cell subsets was extracted with QIAamp DNA Blood Mini kits.

Every bulk PBMC sample had a fixed 350 ng of DNA loaded. The immunoSEQ TCRb Assay kit was used according to manufacturer instructions to amplify TCR beta CDR3 sequences from genomic DNA. The KAPA Library Quantification Kit for Illumina platforms was used to quantify pooled libraries by qPCR. Pooled libraries were sequenced on an Illumina NextSeq 500, clustered at roughly 0.55-1.1 pM. In the authors' own workflow: The TCR data were analyzed using immunoSEQ ANALYZER and the R LymphoSeq package. A rearrangement efficiency score was calculated as productive divided by the sum of productive and non-productive CDR3 sequences. Clonality was measured with the Gini coefficient and diversity with the Renyi index at alpha=1, and both measures were compared pairwise between timepoints within each patient. Clonal relatedness used an edit distance of 3, and repertoire similarity used the Bhattacharyya coefficient, both computed in LymphoSeq. Linear discriminant analysis on week-3 changes in clonality and diversity was built with the R MASS and caret packages to classify response. Imported from immuneACCESS, the table was reduced by TCRdb to in-frame sequences with V and J called. These copies leave out some clones; in studies compared against another copy, an unresolved V gene accounts for under half, and the cause of the remainder is not known. V and J calls plus clone size are reproduced from that table; the DNA served to infer D and trimming. This sample is represented by approximately 6,100 clones; roughly 85% of them were singletons. The ten largest clones add up to less than 4% of the sample.

These data are taken from a study of blood T cell dynamics during melanoma immunotherapy (dated by TCRdb to 2020 to 2022). Turning to the overall study: All patients had metastatic melanoma and were given first-line pembrolizumab or nivolumab plus ipilimumab as standard of care in the United Kingdom. To find early correlates of response, peripheral T cell receptor repertoires were profiled in metastatic melanoma patients before and after one cycle of checkpoint inhibitor therapy. Consecutive patients formed a training cohort, and a further independent group of patients from the same centre was pooled into an external validation set. The paper's findings and limits, for the study overall: A bifurcated reorganization of the PBMC repertoire at W3, with increased clonality or increased diversity, was observed in patients who later achieved disease control, unlike in progressors. The study could not determine whether the T cell clones driving repertoire changes were melanoma-specific or reflected general immune activation. The relatively small sample size was acknowledged as a potential limitation on generalization of the results.

This chain is built from TRBV2 and TRBJ1-1; TRBD1 aligns with 7 central bases. This sample comprised blood, obtained from a patient treated with checkpoint blockade. The receptor was isolated from a human donor with melanoma. The CDR3 reads CASSGEGATTEAFF. DNA sequence: TGTGCCAGCAGCGGAGAGGGGGCGACGACTGAAGCTTTCTTT.